This entry lists 2 T cell receptor beta chains sequenced from one sample in a study of T cell responses to AZD1222 COVID-19 vaccine. The method was immunoSEQ multiplex PCR; TCRdb's version includes in-frame clones alone and lacks a portion of them. Here the sample spans roughly 110,000 clones, approximately 92% being singletons. Material: peripheral blood, obtained 28 days after the second AZD1222 dose. These receptors were taken from an adult who received the AZD1222 COVID-19 vaccine.

The CDR3 coding sequence is TGTGCCAGCAGCCAATACATGAACACCATATATTTT. Amino acid sequence: CASSQYMNTIYF. The genes are TRBV3-1 (or the pseudogene TRBV3-2) and TRBJ1-3; D gene ambiguous. This CDR3 comprises 12 residues. V gave up 2 bases and J gave up 7 bases, with 6 bases separating them. Germline V lookup: CDR1 LGHDT, CDR2 YNNKEL (reference sequence).

The rearrangement joins TRBV5-8 to TRBJ2-1; no clear D. Germline V gene data show CDR1 as SGHTS and CDR2 as YDEGEE. The V gene lost 0 bases and the J gene lost 4 bases, with 11 bases spanning the gap. This CDR3 spans 15 amino acids. CDR3 sequence (DNA): TGTGCCAGCAGCTTGGAGGCAGGTTCTTACAATGAGCAGTTCTTC. As protein: CASSLEAGSYNEQFF.